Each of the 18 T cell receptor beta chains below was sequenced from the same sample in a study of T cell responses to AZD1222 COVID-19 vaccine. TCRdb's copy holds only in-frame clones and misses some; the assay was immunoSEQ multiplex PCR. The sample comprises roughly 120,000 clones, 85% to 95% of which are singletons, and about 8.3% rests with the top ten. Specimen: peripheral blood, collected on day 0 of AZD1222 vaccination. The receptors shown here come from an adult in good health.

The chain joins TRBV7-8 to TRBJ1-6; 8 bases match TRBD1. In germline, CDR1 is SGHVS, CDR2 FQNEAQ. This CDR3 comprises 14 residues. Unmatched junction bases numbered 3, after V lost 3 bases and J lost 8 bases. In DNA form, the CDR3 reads TGTGCCAGCAGCTTGGGGACAGGCCATTCACCCCTCCACTTT. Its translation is CASSLGTGHSPLHF. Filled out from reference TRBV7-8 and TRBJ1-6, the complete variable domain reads GAGVSQSPRYKVAKRGQDVALRCDPISGHVSLFWYQQALGQGPEFLTYFQNEAQLDKSGLPSDRFFAERPEGSVSTLKIQRTQQEDSAVYLCASSLGTGHSPLHFGNGTRLTVT.

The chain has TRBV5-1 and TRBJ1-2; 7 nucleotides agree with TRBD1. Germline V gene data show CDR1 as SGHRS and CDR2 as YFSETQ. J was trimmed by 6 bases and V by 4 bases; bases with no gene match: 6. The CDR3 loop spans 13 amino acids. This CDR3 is CASSNGTAHGYTF. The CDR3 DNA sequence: TGCGCCAGCAGCAACGGGACAGCCCATGGCTACACCTTC.

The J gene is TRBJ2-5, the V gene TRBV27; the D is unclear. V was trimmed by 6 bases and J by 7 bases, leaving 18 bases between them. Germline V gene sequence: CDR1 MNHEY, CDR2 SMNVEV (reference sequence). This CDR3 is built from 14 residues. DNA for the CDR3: TGTGCCAGCAGCCGAAATCCAGACTTGGGGACCCAGTACTTC. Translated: CASSRNPDLGTQYF.

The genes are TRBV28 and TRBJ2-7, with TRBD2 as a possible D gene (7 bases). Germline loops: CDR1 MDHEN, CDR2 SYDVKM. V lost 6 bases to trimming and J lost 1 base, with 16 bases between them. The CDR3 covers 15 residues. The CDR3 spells CASSPRGARSYEQYF. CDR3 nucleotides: TGTGCCAGCAGCCCCCGGGGGGCGCGGTCCTACGAGCAGTACTTC.

The DNA for the CDR3 is TGTGCCAGCAGGGACAGGGGTGAGAGATATGGCTACACCTTC. It codes for CASRDRGERYGYTF. J is TRBJ1-2 and V is TRBV28; 9 bases are a match to TRBD1. The junction had 7 bases not matched to a gene; V was cut back by 6 bases and J by 5 bases. The CDR3 loop spans 14 amino acids. Germline assignment: CDR1 MDHEN and CDR2 SYDVKM.

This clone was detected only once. The CDR3 DNA reads as TGTGCCAGCAGAATGACAGGGGGTTATGAAAAACTGTTTTTT. Its translation: CASRMTGGYEKLFF. V and J are TRBV6-5 and TRBJ1-4, with 9 bases lining up with TRBD1. Per the germline V gene, CDR1 is MNHEY and CDR2 is SVGAGI. The CDR3 covers 14 residues. J lost 6 bases, V lost 6 bases, and 5 bases had no gene match.

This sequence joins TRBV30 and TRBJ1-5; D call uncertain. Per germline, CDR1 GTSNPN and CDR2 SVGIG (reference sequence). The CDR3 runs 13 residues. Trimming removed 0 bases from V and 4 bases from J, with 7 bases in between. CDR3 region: CAWSVSMNQPQHF. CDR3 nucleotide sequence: TGTGCCTGGAGTGTCTCCATGAATCAGCCCCAGCATTTT. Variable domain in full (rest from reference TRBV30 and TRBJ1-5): SQTIHQWPATLVQPVGSPLSLECTVEGTSNPNLYWYRQAAGRGLQLLFYSVGIGQISSEVPQNLSASRPQDRQFILSSKKLLLSDSGFYLCAWSVSMNQPQHFGDGTRLSIL.

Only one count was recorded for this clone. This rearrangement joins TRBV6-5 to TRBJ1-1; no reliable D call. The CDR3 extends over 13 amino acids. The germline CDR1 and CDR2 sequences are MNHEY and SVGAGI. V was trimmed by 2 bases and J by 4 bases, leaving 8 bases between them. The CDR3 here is CASSYEGGTEAFF. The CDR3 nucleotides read TGTGCCAGCAGTTACGAGGGTGGCACTGAAGCTTTCTTT.

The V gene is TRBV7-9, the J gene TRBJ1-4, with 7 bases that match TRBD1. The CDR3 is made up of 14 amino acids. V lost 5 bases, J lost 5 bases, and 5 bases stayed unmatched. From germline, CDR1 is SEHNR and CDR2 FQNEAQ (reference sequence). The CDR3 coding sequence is TGTGCCAGCAGCCAACAGGGGAAAAATGAAAAACTGTTTTTT. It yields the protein CASSQQGKNEKLFF. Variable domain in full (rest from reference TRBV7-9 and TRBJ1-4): DTGVSQNPRHKITKRGQNVTFRCDPISEHNRLYWYRQTLGQGPEFLTYFQNEAQLEKSRLLSDRFSAERPKGSFSTLEIQRTEQGDSAMYLCASSQQGKNEKLFFGSGTQLSVL.

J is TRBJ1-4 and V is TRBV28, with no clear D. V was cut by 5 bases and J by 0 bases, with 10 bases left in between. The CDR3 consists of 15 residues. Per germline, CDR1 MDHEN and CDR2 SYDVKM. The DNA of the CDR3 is TGTGCCAGCAGTCAATACACTGCAACTAATGAAAAACTGTTTTTT. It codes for CASSQYTATNEKLFF.

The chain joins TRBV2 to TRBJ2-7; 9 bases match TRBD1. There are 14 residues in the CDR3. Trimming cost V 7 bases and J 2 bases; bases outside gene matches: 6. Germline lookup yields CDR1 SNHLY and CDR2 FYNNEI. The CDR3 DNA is TGTGCCAGCACCTCGGGACAGGGTACCTACGAGCAGTACTTC. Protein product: CASTSGQGTYEQYF.

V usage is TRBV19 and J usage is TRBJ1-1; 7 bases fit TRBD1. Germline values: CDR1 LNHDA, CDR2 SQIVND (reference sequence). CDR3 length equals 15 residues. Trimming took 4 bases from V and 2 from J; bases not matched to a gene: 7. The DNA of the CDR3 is TGTGCCAGTAGTACCCACAACAGGGGTAACACTGAAGCTTTCTTT. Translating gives CASSTHNRGNTEAFF.

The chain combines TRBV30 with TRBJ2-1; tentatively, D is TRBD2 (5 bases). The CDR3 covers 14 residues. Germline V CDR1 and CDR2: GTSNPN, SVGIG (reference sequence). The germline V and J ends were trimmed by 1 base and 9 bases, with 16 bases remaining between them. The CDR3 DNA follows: TGTGCCTGGAGTGGGGGTTTTGTAGAGGGTGAGCAGTTCTTC. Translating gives CAWSGGFVEGEQFF.

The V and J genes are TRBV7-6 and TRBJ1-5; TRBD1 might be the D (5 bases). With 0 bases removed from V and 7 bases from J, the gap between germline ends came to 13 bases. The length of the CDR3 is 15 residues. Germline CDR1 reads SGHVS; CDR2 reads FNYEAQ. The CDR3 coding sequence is TGTGCCAGCAGCTTAGCGAGGGGTGTCGGCCAGCCCCAGCATTTT. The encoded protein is CASSLARGVGQPQHF.

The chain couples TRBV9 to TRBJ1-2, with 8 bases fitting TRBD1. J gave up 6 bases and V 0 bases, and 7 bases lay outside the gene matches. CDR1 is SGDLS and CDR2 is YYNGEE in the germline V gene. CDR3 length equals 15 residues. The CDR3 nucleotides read TGTGCCAGCAGCGTAGCCACAGGGGGTTTGAATGGCTACACCTTC. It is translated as CASSVATGGLNGYTF.

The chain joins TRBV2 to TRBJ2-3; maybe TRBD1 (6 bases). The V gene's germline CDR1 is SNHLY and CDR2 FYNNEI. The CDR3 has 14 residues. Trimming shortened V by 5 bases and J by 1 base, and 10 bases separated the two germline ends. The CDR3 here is CASSPDSRTDTQYF. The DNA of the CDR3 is TGTGCCAGCAGTCCGGACAGTCGCACAGATACGCAGTATTTT.

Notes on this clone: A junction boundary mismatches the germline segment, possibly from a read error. CDR3 sequence reads: CASSYRPSPHGYTF. Here the CDR3 DNA reads TGTGCCAGCAGTTACAGGCCATCCCCTCATGGGTACACCTTC. This chain uses TRBV6-5 with TRBJ1-2; no firm D call. The CDR3 spans 14 residues. The germline V gene has CDR1 MNHEY and CDR2 SVGAGI.

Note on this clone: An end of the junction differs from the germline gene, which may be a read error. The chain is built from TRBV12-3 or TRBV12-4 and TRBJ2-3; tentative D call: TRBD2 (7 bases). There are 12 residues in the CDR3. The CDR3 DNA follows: TGTGCCAGCAGTTTGTCGGGGGGCCCTTTCGGTTTT. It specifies CASSLSGGPFGF.